This paragraph reports one T cell receptor beta chain. Its antigen is still unknown. The data derive from a study of T cells in Graves' hyperthyroidism and ophthalmopathy. Study details: Staff took peripheral blood when the initial diagnosis was made, before any treatment began.

Study findings and constraints: Separation of ophthalmopathy from stable hyperthyroidism was achieved by a 13 V-J model.

The source material, RNA transcripts, was used to amplify TCR beta CDR3 regions. Carried out on the TCR CDR3, a first-round RT-PCR used the HTBI primer set. One entry per CDR3 protein results from TCRdb running MiXCR on the multiplex PCR reads. Of roughly 380,000 distinct CDR3 sequences in the sample, about 15% were seen once. The CDR3 spans 11 residues. The V end lost 7 bases, the J end lost 5 bases, and 6 bases lay between the germline ends. CDR1 is MNHNS, CDR2 SASEGT, per germline. Sequenced input: blood. This receptor was identified in a woman aged 55 to 70 with Graves' hyperthyroidism. The chain uses TRBV6-1 and TRBJ1-3; D unresolved. CDR3 sequence (DNA): TGTGCCAGCACCGCGAGAAACACCATATATTTT. Protein: CASTARNTIYF.